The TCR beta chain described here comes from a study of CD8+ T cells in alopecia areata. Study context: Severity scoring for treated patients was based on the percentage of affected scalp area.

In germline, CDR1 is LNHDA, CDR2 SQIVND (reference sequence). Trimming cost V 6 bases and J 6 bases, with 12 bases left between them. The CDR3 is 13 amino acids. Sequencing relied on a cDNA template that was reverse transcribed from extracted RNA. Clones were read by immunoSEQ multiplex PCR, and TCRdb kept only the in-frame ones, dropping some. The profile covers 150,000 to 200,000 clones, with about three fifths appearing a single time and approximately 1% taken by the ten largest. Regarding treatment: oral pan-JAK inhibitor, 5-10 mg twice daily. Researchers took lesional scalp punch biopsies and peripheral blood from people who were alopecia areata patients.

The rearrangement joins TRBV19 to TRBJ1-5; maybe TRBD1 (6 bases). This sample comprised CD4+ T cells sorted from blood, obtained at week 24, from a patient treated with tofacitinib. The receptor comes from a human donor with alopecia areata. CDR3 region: CASSGGGSQPQHF. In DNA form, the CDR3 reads TGTGCCAGTAGCGGGGGGGGCAGTCAGCCCCAGCATTTT.